This T cell receptor (beta chain) was recovered during a study of cytomegalovirus exposure and HLA in healthy donors. Regarding this clone: The target antigen is unknown.

Whole-study findings and limits: Later analysis found that TCR beta chains associated with HLA were more clonally expanded than other, equally common chains. In a later analysis, specific HLA alleles were associated with 15,000 to 20,000 TCR beta sequences at a 0.05 false discovery rate.

Both 60 Vbeta primers and 13 Jbeta primers went into the PCR. Clones were read by immunoSEQ multiplex PCR, and TCRdb kept only the in-frame ones, dropping some. The sample holds over 100,000 clones, about 76% seen once. Trimming removed 6 bases from V and 0 bases from J, with 9 bases in between. The CDR3 totals 13 residues. Germline loops: CDR1 MNHNS, CDR2 SASEGT. Input material: PBMCs. The sequence was collected from a middle-aged woman in good health and CMV-seropositive. The chain is built from TRBV6-1 and TRBJ2-7; perhaps TRBD2 as D (5 bases). The CDR3 sequence: CASRVGLSYEQYF. The CDR3 region has the DNA TGTGCCAGCAGGGTCGGACTCTCCTACGAGCAGTACTTC.